This T cell receptor (beta chain) was profiled in a study of blood T cell repertoires in COVID-19. Study information: Sources were T cells, B-cell-depleted T cells, or PBMCs; the material itself was cDNA or gDNA.

This clone was counted only a few times. Across under 25 US areas, participants ranged in age from roughly 18 to 95 years. Categorization into cohorts depended on clinical history that participants reported. Cohort 3 donors were reported recovered after two negative PCRs, clearance, or symptom resolution. Sequencing used immunoSEQ multiplex PCR; TCRdb keeps in-frame clones, though not all of them. The sample records under 250,000 clones, 70% to 85% being singletons. CDR3 size: 15 residues. Germline CDR1 reads SGHRS; CDR2 reads YFSETQ. The V and J ends lost 2 bases and 7 bases, in that order; junction bases with no gene match: 6.

The chain couples TRBV5-1 to TRBJ2-2; 9 bases are a match to TRBD1. The sequenced sample consisted of PBMCs or T cells enriched from blood (not recorded which). The TCR comes from a man in his sixties who had recovered from COVID-19. CDR3: CASSFRTGDGGELFF. CDR3 sequence (DNA): TGCGCCAGCAGCTTCCGGACAGGGGACGGCGGGGAGCTGTTTTTT.